Listed below are T cell receptor beta chains from one sample, sequenced in a study of cytomegalovirus exposure and HLA in healthy donors. Profiling relied on immunoSEQ multiplex PCR, and the TCRdb table lists in-frame clones only, not all of them. The sample holds 80,000 to 95,000 clones, around 60% seen once. Sequenced sample: PBMCs. These receptors originate from a human donor in good health. CDR3s include the opening cysteine and the closing phenylalanine or tryptophan. A D gene is named only where the DNA matches it firmly. The size of a clone is reported for some rows only, either as once, few or many, or as a class for expanded clones.

J gene	D gene	V gene	clone size	CDR3 protein	CDR3 DNA
TRBJ2-1	TRBD2	TRBV2	few	CASSEDGGGPYNEQFF	TGTGCCAGCAGTGAAGACGGCGGGGGGCCTTACAATGAGCAGTTCTTC
TRBJ2-3	-	TRBV27	-	CASSSQGPDTDTQYF	TGTGCCAGCAGTTCACAGGGCCCCGACACAGATACGCAGTATTTT
TRBJ1-2	-	TRBV27	few	CASREGNYGYTF	TGTGCCAGCAGGGAGGGGAACTATGGCTACACCTTC
TRBJ2-4	TRBD1	TRBV2	-	CASSEGPGGSKNIQYF	TGTGCCAGCAGTGAAGGGCCAGGGGGTTCGAAAAACATTCAGTACTTC
TRBJ2-1	-	TRBV7-2	-	CASSPRRGYNEQFF	TGTGCCAGCAGCCCCCGCAGGGGCTACAATGAGCAGTTCTTC
TRBJ2-1	-	TRBV29-1	-	CSAPLRSYLGNNEQFF	TGCAGCGCCCCCCTACGCTCGTACCTAGGTAATAATGAGCAGTTCTTC
TRBJ1-6	-	TRBV7-6	-	CASSPVGGNSPLHF	TGTGCCAGCAGCCCGGTCGGGGGAAATTCACCCCTCCACTTT
TRBJ1-2	-	TRBV2	once	CASADQGKVGYTF	TGTGCCAGCGCCGATCAGGGGAAAGTCGGCTACACCTTC
TRBJ2-1	-	TRBV19	-	CASSMRIWGDNQQFF	TGTGCCAGTAGTATGAGGATTTGGGGGGATAATCAGCAGTTCTTC
TRBJ2-1	TRBD2	TRBV19	few	CASSIGEGNEQFF	TGTGCCAGTAGTATCGGGGAGGGCAATGAGCAGTTCTTC
TRBJ2-3	TRBD1	TRBV7-3	once	CASSYRGEDTQYF	TGTGCCAGCAGCTACAGGGGGGAAGATACGCAGTATTTT
TRBJ2-1	TRBD2	TRBV7-3	-	CASSPSGTSYDEQFF	TGTGCCAGCAGCCCGTCCGGGACTAGCTACGATGAGCAGTTCTTC
TRBJ1-6	TRBD1	TRBV6-5	-	CASSGQLGSPLHF	TGTGCCAGCTCGGGACAGTTAGGTTCACCCCTCCACTTT
TRBJ1-5	TRBD1	TRBV7-9	-	CASSSGQVVEPQHF	TGTGCCAGCAGCTCAGGACAGGTAGTGGAGCCCCAGCATTTT
TRBJ2-1	TRBD2	TRBV5-1	few	CASSLAEAGTSGQEFF	TGCGCCAGCAGCTTGGCCGAGGCAGGGACTAGCGGGCAGGAGTTCTTC
TRBJ2-6	-	TRBV5-1	few	CASSPGHSSGANVLTF	TGCGCCAGCAGCCCGGGACACAGCTCTGGGGCCAACGTCCTGACTTTC
TRBJ1-5	TRBD1	TRBV12-5	few	CASGLGDRGDWRNQPQHF	TGTGCTAGTGGTTTAGGGGACAGGGGGGATTGGCGCAATCAGCCCCAGCATTTT
TRBJ2-5	-	TRBV7-3	-	CASSRGTKLQETQYF	TGTGCCAGCAGTCGAGGGACAAAACTACAAGAGACCCAGTACTTC
TRBJ2-7	-	TRBV15	few	CATSRARGGYEQYF	TGTGCCACCAGCAGAGCCAGGGGCGGATACGAGCAGTACTTC
TRBJ2-7	-	TRBV7-9	-	CASSLAGAPYEQYF	TGTGCCAGCAGCTTAGCGGGGGCCCCCTACGAGCAGTACTTC
TRBJ2-7	-	TRBV27	-	CASSLLFGTFYEQYF	TGTGCCAGCAGTTTATTATTTGGGACTTTCTACGAGCAGTACTTC
TRBJ2-5	-	TRBV11-2	-	CASSSATGQETQYF	TGTGCCAGCAGCTCCGCGACTGGACAAGAGACCCAGTACTTC
TRBJ1-2	TRBD1	TRBV10-3	-	CAISESAGTGSNYGYTF	TGTGCCATCAGTGAGTCGGCGGGGACAGGGTCCAACTATGGCTACACCTTC
TRBJ1-5	-	TRBV7-2	-	CASSLTPRADQPQHF	TGTGCCAGCAGCTTGACCCCGAGGGCGGATCAGCCCCAGCATTTT
TRBJ1-2	-	TRBV7-9	-	CASSLGGLNYGYTF	TGTGCCAGCAGCTTAGGAGGGCTTAACTATGGCTACACCTTC
TRBJ1-6	TRBD1	TRBV5-4	-	CASSPDRVYSPLHF	TGTGCCAGCAGCCCTGACAGGGTTTATTCACCCCTCCACTTT
TRBJ1-6	TRBD1	TRBV11-2	-	CASSLGQGPWNSPLHF	TGTGCCAGCAGCTTGGGACAGGGCCCTTGGAATTCACCCCTCCACTTT
TRBJ2-1	-	TRBV9	-	CASSVGGAPGNEQFF	TGTGCCAGCAGCGTCGGGGGTGCCCCGGGGAATGAGCAGTTCTTC
TRBJ1-5	-	TRBV9	once	CASSVGPASQPQHF	TGTGCCAGCAGCGTAGGTCCCGCGAGTCAGCCCCAGCATTTT
TRBJ2-7	TRBD2	TRBV7-6	-	CASSFSGGADEQYF	TGTGCCAGCAGCTTTAGCGGGGGGGCCGACGAGCAGTACTTC
TRBJ2-1	-	TRBV19	-	CASSISGGTYYNEQFF	TGTGCCAGTAGTATAAGTGGAGGGACCTATTACAATGAGCAGTTCTTC
TRBJ1-5	-	TRBV6-5	once	CASSYTGYQPQHF	TGTGCCAGCAGTTACACAGGGTATCAGCCCCAGCATTTT
TRBJ1-1	-	TRBV13	-	CASSFGGLTRNTEAFF	TGTGCCAGCAGCTTTGGGGGCTTAACTCGGAACACTGAAGCTTTCTTT
TRBJ1-1	-	TRBV6-5	-	CASTQIQGNTEAFF	TGTGCCAGCACCCAAATCCAGGGGAACACTGAAGCTTTCTTT
TRBJ1-1	TRBD1	TRBV4-3	-	CASSQDFSGGNTEAFF	TGCGCCAGCAGCCAAGACTTTTCAGGGGGGAACACTGAAGCTTTCTTT
TRBJ2-2	TRBD1	TRBV11-3	-	CASSVQGFAGELFF	TGTGCCAGCAGCGTACAGGGGTTCGCCGGGGAGCTGTTTTTT
TRBJ1-4	-	TRBV6-5	-	CASRAPGGEKLFF	TGTGCCAGCAGGGCCCCGGGTGGGGAAAAACTGTTTTTT
TRBJ2-5	TRBD2	TRBV2	once	CASSENSGGSWETQYF	TGTGCCAGCAGTGAAAACAGCGGGGGGTCTTGGGAGACCCAGTACTTC
TRBJ2-3	TRBD2	TRBV15	-	CATSAGLAGADTQYF	TGTGCCACCAGCGCTGGACTAGCGGGGGCGGATACGCAGTATTTT
TRBJ2-1	TRBD2	TRBV9	-	CASSISGGTYNEQFF	TGTGCCAGCAGCATCTCGGGGGGGACCTACAATGAGCAGTTCTTC
TRBJ1-3	-	TRBV5-6	-	CASSSYGSGNTIYF	TGTGCCAGCAGCTCCTACGGGTCTGGAAACACCATATATTTT
TRBJ2-7	TRBD1	TRBV27	-	CASSPWDRDGEQYF	TGTGCCAGCAGTCCCTGGGACAGGGACGGCGAGCAGTACTTC
TRBJ1-1	TRBD1	TRBV7-6	once	CASSLTGGLNTEAFF	TGTGCCAGCAGCTTGACAGGGGGCCTGAACACTGAAGCTTTCTTT
TRBJ1-2	TRBD1	TRBV5-6	-	CASSSRGAGQVLVNYGYTF	TGTGCCAGCAGCTCCCGTGGTGCGGGACAGGTTTTAGTTAACTATGGCTACACCTTC
TRBJ1-1	-	TRBV5-5	-	CASSSKQGNTEAFF	TGTGCCAGCAGCTCTAAACAGGGGAACACTGAAGCTTTCTTT
TRBJ2-7	-	TRBV27	-	CASSLYLKPYEQYF	TGTGCCAGCAGTTTATATTTGAAGCCCTACGAGCAGTACTTC
TRBJ1-4	-	TRBV29-1	-	CSVAGAFKEKLFF	TGCAGCGTCGCGGGGGCCTTCAAGGAAAAACTGTTTTTT
TRBJ2-7	-	TRBV5-4	-	CASSPGREFYEQYF	TGTGCCAGCAGCCCGGGCAGGGAATTCTACGAGCAGTACTTC
TRBJ1-3	TRBD1	TRBV18	few	CASSPDRARSSGNTIYF	TGTGCCAGCTCACCCGACAGGGCGAGATCCTCTGGAAACACCATATATTTT
TRBJ2-7	-	TRBV27	few	CASSPPVRVDEQYF	TGTGCCAGCAGTCCCCCCGTACGCGTAGACGAGCAGTACTTC
TRBJ1-1	-	TRBV5-6	-	CASSETVMNTEAFF	TGTGCCAGCAGCGAGACAGTGATGAACACTGAAGCTTTCTTT
TRBJ2-5	TRBD2	TRBV2	-	CASLRDYRQETQYF	TGTGCCAGCTTACGGGACTACCGACAGGAGACCCAGTACTTC
TRBJ1-3	-	TRBV19	-	CASSISGSVLGNTIYF	TGTGCCAGTAGTATATCCGGGAGTGTGCTTGGAAACACCATATATTTT
TRBJ2-7	-	TRBV7-9	-	CASGPQDSYEQYF	TGTGCCAGCGGGCCTCAGGACTCCTACGAGCAGTACTTC
TRBJ1-2	TRBD1	TRBV9	-	CASTLTGGLNYGYTF	TGTGCCAGCACCCTCACAGGGGGTCTAAACTATGGCTACACCTTC
TRBJ2-5	TRBD2	TRBV18	-	CASSPVGTSGQETQYF	TGTGCCAGCTCACCAGTGGGGACTAGCGGACAAGAGACCCAGTACTTC
TRBJ1-6	-	TRBV7-9	-	CASSLSSGGGTFSPLHF	TGTGCCAGCAGCTTAAGTTCGGGAGGGGGTACGTTCTCACCCCTCCACTTT
TRBJ1-2	-	TRBV7-9	-	CASSLSAGVYGYTF	TGTGCCAGCAGCTTAAGTGCAGGGGTCTATGGCTACACCTTC
TRBJ1-5	-	TRBV19	-	CASSKTAQHF	TGTGCCAGTAGTAAGACTGCCCAGCATTTT
TRBJ1-1	-	TRBV5-1	-	CASSPEGGDTEAFF	TGCGCCAGCAGTCCGGAAGGGGGGGACACTGAAGCTTTCTTT